A selection of T cell receptor beta chains follows, all from one sample in a study of graft-versus-host responses after intestinal transplantation. These TCRs' antigens remain unknown. Method: immunoSEQ multiplex PCR; TCRdb's copy keeps in-frame clones and lacks some. The sample holds over 85,000 clones, roughly 91% seen once. Sequencing was performed on unstimulated CD4+ T cells sorted from spleen or lymph node cells, taken before transplant. All receptors derive from a human donor who was the organ donor for an intestinal transplant. CDR3s leave out the opening cysteine and the closing phenylalanine or tryptophan.

TRBJ1-2 TRBV5-4 ASSLIGGGGYGYT
TRBJ1-6 TRBV7-8 ASSWDRGSYNSPLH
TRBJ2-1 TRBV7-3 ASSLTARGVDEQF
TRBJ1-1 TRBV27 ASSLSRFPNTEAF
TRBJ2-7 TRBV5-1 ASSSLRTGSYEQY
TRBJ2-1 TRBV27 ASRALAGGPDNEQF
TRBJ1-3 TRBV15 ATSGDTGNTIY
TRBJ2-6 TRBV7-9 ASSLASAGIFGANVLT
TRBJ1-2 TRBV5-6 ASSSIERVYGYT
TRBJ2-3 TRBV6-5 ASSSRGSTDTQY
TRBJ2-1 TRBV2 ASSGTGNNEQF
TRBJ1-2 TRBV4-2 ASSRRQADGYT
TRBJ2-7 TRBV7-2 ASSSPWGRAHEQY
TRBJ2-5 TRBV5-6 ASSLAQGVVETQY
TRBJ1-5 TRBV4-1 ASSQEGHPLNQPQH
TRBJ1-2 TRBV10-3 AIRSGPGEGYT
TRBJ1-2 TRBV11-2 ASSLLPGQGLYGYT
TRBJ2-3 TRBV5-1 ASSFGDTQY
TRBJ1-5 TRBV19 ASRPTGQPQH
TRBJ2-1 TRBV2 ASSALAGGFNEQF
TRBJ2-3 TRBV4-3 ASSRGPGQGTDTQY
TRBJ2-1 TRBV21-1 ASSSKRGGIDEQF
TRBJ2-6 TRBV4-2 ASSQDPGGRFSGANVLT
TRBJ1-1 TRBV29-1 SVLPQGKNTEAF
TRBJ2-7 TRBV5-8 ASSLRVYEQY
TRBJ1-2 TRBV7-9 ASSFPGLYGYT
TRBJ2-7 TRBV5-1 ASSDRTSGGAKEQY